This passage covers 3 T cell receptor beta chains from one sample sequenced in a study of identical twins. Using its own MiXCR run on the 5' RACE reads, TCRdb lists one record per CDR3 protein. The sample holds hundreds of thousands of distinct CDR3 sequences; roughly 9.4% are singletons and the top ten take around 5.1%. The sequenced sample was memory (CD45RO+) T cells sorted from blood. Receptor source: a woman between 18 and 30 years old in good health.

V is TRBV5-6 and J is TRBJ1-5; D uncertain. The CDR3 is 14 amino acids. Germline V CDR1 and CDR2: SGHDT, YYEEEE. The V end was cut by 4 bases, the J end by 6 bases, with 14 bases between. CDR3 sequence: CASSVMSGVQPQHF. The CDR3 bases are TGTGCCAGCAGCGTAATGTCTGGGGTTCAGCCCCAGCATTTT.

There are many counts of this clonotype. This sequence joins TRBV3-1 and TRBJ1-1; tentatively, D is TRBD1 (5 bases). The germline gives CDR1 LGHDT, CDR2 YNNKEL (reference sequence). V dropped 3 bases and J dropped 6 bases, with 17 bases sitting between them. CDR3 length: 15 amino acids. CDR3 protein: CASSQGHGGRPEAFF. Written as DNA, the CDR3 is TGTGCCAGCAGCCAGGGCCACGGGGGAAGGCCTGAAGCTTTCTTT.

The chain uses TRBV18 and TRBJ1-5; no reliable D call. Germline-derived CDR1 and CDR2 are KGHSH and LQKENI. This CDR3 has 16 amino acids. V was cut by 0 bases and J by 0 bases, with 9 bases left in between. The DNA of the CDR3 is TGTGCCAGCTCACCACCGGGTGCGGGTAGCAATCAGCCCCAGCATTTT. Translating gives CASSPPGAGSNQPQHF.